This entry is about one TCR beta chain. Antigen specificity is unknown. The data originate from a study of sequential checkpoint blockade in melanoma. Across the study: About 90 pretreatment tumor DNA samples were TCRβ immunosequenced. After nivolumab or ipilimumab alone, about 22 patients had week-13 rebiopsies.

Treatment denoted: randomized to nivolumab then ipilimumab (arm A) or the reverse (arm B). None of the patients previously received DNA-damaging chemotherapy. The assay was immunoSEQ multiplex PCR, and TCRdb's table has in-frame clones only and misses some. Of over 4,500 clones in the sample, around 28% were seen once. J was trimmed by 1 base and V by 4 bases; bases with no gene match: 3. The CDR3 has 14 amino acids. Germline V gives CDR1 SGHRS, CDR2 YFSETQ. Study observations and caveats: Response in arm A was associated with pretreatment TIL clonality.

This TCR came from a human donor with melanoma. The chain carries TRBV5-1 and TRBJ2-3, with TRBD1 matching 7 bases. Sample: tumor tissue (inferred from file names), taken from a patient given nivolumab and ipilimumab in sequence. CDR3 protein: CASSTDRGTDTQYF. The CDR3 nucleotides are TGCGCCAGCAGCACCGACAGGGGCACAGATACGCAGTATTTT. The full variable domain, in which reference TRBV5-1 and TRBJ2-3 provide the parts outside the CDR3, is KAGVTQTPRYLIKTRGQQVTLSCSPISGHRSVSWYQQTPGQGLQFLFEYFSETQRNKGNFPGRFSGRQFSNSRSEMNVSTLELGDSALYLCASSTDRGTDTQYFGPGTRLTVL.